This T cell receptor (beta chain) emerged from a study of CD8+ T cells in alopecia areata (dated 2018 in TCRdb). Background on the whole study: Skin from C3H/HeJ donors with spontaneous alopecia (about 6-13 months old) was grafted onto female C3H/HeJ recipients aged about 7-10 weeks. To study T cell clonal expansion in alopecia areata, the researchers applied high-throughput TCRbeta sequencing to both the C3H/HeJ mouse model and human patients. On the human side, TCRbeta sequencing was run on scalp tissue and on sorted CD4+ and CD8+ peripheral blood T cells from healthy controls and from alopecia areata patients with either patchy or totalis/universalis disease. Scalp clonality was compared among normal scalp (n=4), patchy alopecia areata scalp (n=8), and alopecia totalis/universalis scalp (n=8). RNA came from the PAXgene miRNA kit for fixed scalp, the miRNeasy kit for PBMCs, and the RNeasy kit for mouse skin. TCRbeta CDR3 regions were amplified by immunoSEQ multiplex PCR with 35 Vbeta forward and 13 Jbeta reverse primers. On the study overall, not on this receptor specifically: Lesional scalp, especially in alopecia totalis/universalis, showed higher clonality and more expanded CD8+ clones than normal scalp, suggesting antigenic drive. Shared TCR sequences between patients were less evident than in mice, which may be partly attributable to HLA diversity in the patient population. Resident alphabeta T cells in normal human skin are also sequenced, complicating scalp TCR repertoire analysis, unlike mouse skin dominated by gammadelta T cells.

Cells from mouse cutaneous lymph nodes were pooled, stained for CD4, CD8alpha, NKG2D, NKG2ACE and other markers, and then sorted on a BD Influx. This clone was observed a few times. The target of this receptor is not known. Since the receptor is from a mouse, mouse gene names and germline sequences apply. Read coverage stops 4 residues before the CDR3 terminus; the germline J gene supplies the remainder. The CDR3 numbers 17 residues from cysteine through phenylalanine. Shown are 39 bases from within the CDR3, in frame from base 1. The junction shows trimming of 0 bases on V and 0 bases on J, and the gene matches do not reach 3 bases of it. The germline V gene specifies NSHNY as CDR1 and SYGAGN as CDR2. The library was prepared using the immunoSEQ multiplex PCR assay. RNA was extracted from all samples and reverse transcribed into cDNA as template for TCR sequencing. First-strand cDNA was synthesized with SuperScript III using a 2:1 mix of oligo-dT and random hexamers. A synthetic immune receptor repertoire was used to gauge amplification bias, and whatever bias remained was removed computationally. Sequencing of the libraries was done on Illumina HiSeq with 60 bp reads that cover the CDR3, reading from J toward V. In the authors' own workflow: Raw reads were preprocessed to remove errors, and CDR3 was defined by IMGT conventions from the conserved cysteine to phenylalanine. Clonality was computed by normalizing Shannon entropy by log2 of the number of productive unique TCRs and subtracting the result from 1. Scalp TCRbeta sequences were cross-referenced with sorted blood CD4 and CD8 repertoires so that the CD4 or CD8 identity of scalp clones could be inferred. Entries here come from immuneACCESS through TCRdb and include only in-frame sequences with V and J called. Some clones fail to appear in such tables; in the studies checked, an unresolved V gene covers under half of the shortfall, and the cause of the remainder is unknown. From that table come the V and J calls and clone size; the DNA was used to work out D and trimming. The table shows under 350,000 clones here, with no singletons. The leading ten clones occupy 0.9% to 1.5% of the sample.

Recombination linked TRBV13-1 to TRBJ2-2; TRBD2 aligns with 9 central bases. Material: CD4+ T cells sorted from a lymph node. The source is a C3H/HeJ mouse with alopecia areata. These mice carry the MHC haplotype H2-k. Incomplete CDR3 DNA: TGTGCCAGCAGTGATGCCGGACTGGGGACAAACACCGGG. Translation gives CASSDAGLGTNTG. In full, the CDR3 reads CASSDAGLGTNTGQLYF.